Listed below are T cell receptor beta chains from one sample, sequenced in a study of sequential checkpoint blockade in melanoma. Sequencing used immunoSEQ multiplex PCR; TCRdb keeps in-frame clones, though not all of them. The table lists over 10,000 clones, less than 70% of them singletons. The sample consisted of CD8+ T cells sorted from blood (inferred from file names), taken from a patient given nivolumab and ipilimumab in sequence. The receptor source for this set is a human donor with melanoma. The CDR3 runs from the conserved cysteine through the conserved F or W. Each record gives: J gene, D gene, clone size, V gene, CDR3 DNA, CDR3 protein. The D gene is left open where the match is weak. The size of a clone is reported for some rows only, either as once, few or many, or as a class for expanded clones.

TRBJ2-2 | NA | NA | TRBV9 | TGTGCCAGCAGCCCCAGCGGGCCCGGGGAGCTGTTTTTT | CASSPSGPGELFF
TRBJ2-1 | TRBD2 | few | TRBV10-3 | TGTGCCATCAGTGTTGACGGGGGGGCCTACAATGAGCAGTTCTTC | CAISVDGGAYNEQFF
TRBJ2-1 | TRBD2 | NA | TRBV6-5 | TGTGCCAGCAGTTACTCGAAAACGGGGGGTCTCAGTGAGCAGTTCTTC | CASSYSKTGGLSEQFF
TRBJ1-1 | TRBD1 | NA | TRBV30 | TGTGCCTGGGGACAGGGGGACACTGAAGCTTTCTTT | CAWGQGDTEAFF
TRBJ2-1 | TRBD2 | once | TRBV6-1 | TGTGCCAGCAGTGAGACGGAACTAGCGGGAGGGTGGGAGCAGTTCTTC | CASSETELAGGWEQFF
TRBJ2-7 | TRBD1 | few | TRBV7-2 | TGTGCCAGCAGCTTAGCCACAGGGGGTTTGTCTTACGAGCAGTACTTC | CASSLATGGLSYEQYF
TRBJ1-5 | NA | NA | TRBV7-9 | TGTGCCAGCAGCTTAAGTCAGACGGGTAGCAATCAGCCCCAGCATTTT | CASSLSQTGSNQPQHF
TRBJ1-1 | NA | NA | TRBV7-2 | TGTGCCACGGGACTGTTTGAGAACACTGAAGCTTTCTTT | CATGLFENTEAFF
TRBJ2-7 | TRBD2 | NA | TRBV7-6 | TGTGCCAGCAGCCTTTCTCCCTCCCGGGGGGGAGGGGGCTACGAGCAGTACTTC | CASSLSPSRGGGGYEQYF
TRBJ2-2 | NA | NA | TRBV6-1 | TGTGCCAGCAGTGACAGGGTTGGTGGCGGGGAGCTGTTTTTT | CASSDRVGGGELFF
TRBJ2-7 | NA | NA | TRBV4-1 | TGCGCCAGCAGCCAAGTCCTTAGCTCCTACGAGCAGTACTTC | CASSQVLSSYEQYF
TRBJ2-7 | NA | NA | TRBV27 | TGTGCCAGCAGTTCCGGTTCCTACGAGCAGTACTTC | CASSSGSYEQYF
TRBJ2-1 | NA | NA | TRBV7-2 | TGTGCCAGCAGCCCCCTCGATGAGCAGTTCTTC | CASSPLDEQFF
TRBJ2-3 | TRBD2 | NA | TRBV11-2 | TGTGCCAGCAGGGCCGGGAGGCTAGGTAACTCAGATACGCAGTATTTT | CASRAGRLGNSDTQYF
TRBJ2-5 | NA | NA | TRBV5-4 | TGTGCCAGCAGCTTGGCCGATCCAGGAGAGACCCAGTACTTC | CASSLADPGETQYF
TRBJ1-2 | TRBD1 | few | TRBV7-2 | TGTGCCAGCAGCCAAGAGGGACAGCTTTATGGCTACACCTTC | CASSQEGQLYGYTF
TRBJ1-1 | TRBD1 | NA | TRBV13 | TGTGCCAGCAGCTTCAGGGGGACGAACACTGAAGCTTTCTTT | CASSFRGTNTEAFF
TRBJ2-2 | NA | few | TRBV5-8 | TGTGCCAGCAGCTTGACAGGGTACAACACCGGGGAGCTGTTTTTT | CASSLTGYNTGELFF
TRBJ1-2 | TRBD1 | few | TRBV7-6 | TGTGCCAGCAGCGAACAATGGGGGACAGGGGACTATGGCTACACCTTC | CASSEQWGTGDYGYTF
TRBJ2-1 | TRBD2 | NA | TRBV10-3 | TGTGCCATCAGTGGACTAGCGGGAAAGTTCGATGAGCAGTTCTTC | CAISGLAGKFDEQFF
TRBJ1-6 | TRBD1 | NA | TRBV4-1 | TGCGCCAGCAGCCAAGGGACAGGGGGCTTCCAGGGGAATTCACCCCTCCACTTT | CASSQGTGGFQGNSPLHF
TRBJ1-3 | NA | NA | TRBV9 | TGTGCCAGCAGCCCCCTAAACTCTGGAAACACCATATATTTT | CASSPLNSGNTIYF
TRBJ1-1 | TRBD1 | NA | TRBV5-4 | TGTGCCAGCATCGGGACAGGGCTTGCTGAAGCTTTCTTT | CASIGTGLAEAFF
TRBJ2-7 | NA | few | TRBV6-5 | TGTGCCAGCAGTTACTCGCGGGCCAGAACCTACGAGCAGTACTTC | CASSYSRARTYEQYF
TRBJ2-2 | TRBD2 | NA | TRBV7-2 | TGTGCCAGCAGCTTATGGGTTAGCGGGAGCCCTCCCACCACCGGGGAGCTGTTTTTT | CASSLWVSGSPPTTGELFF
TRBJ1-4 | NA | medium-sized | TRBV7-9 | TGTGCCAGCAGCCCCCCCGCAGGGGCTGATGGTGAAAAACTGTTTTTT | CASSPPAGADGEKLFF
TRBJ2-2 | TRBD2 | NA | TRBV7-9 | TGTGCCAGCAGCCAACCGGGACTAGCGGGGGGCACCGGGGAGCTGTTTTTT | CASSQPGLAGGTGELFF
TRBJ1-2 | NA | NA | TRBV19 | TGTGCCAGTAGTACTCTTCCGATAGGGCCCGAGGGAAGAAGGAATGGCTACACCTTC | CASSTLPIGPEGRRNGYTF
TRBJ2-7 | TRBD2 | NA | TRBV29-1 | TGCAGCGTTGAAGGCGGACTAGCGGGAGGGAACTACGAGCAGTACTTC | CSVEGGLAGGNYEQYF
TRBJ1-6 | NA | NA | TRBV6-5 | TGTGCCAGCAGTTACGGGGGCACTAATTCACCCCTCCACTTT | CASSYGGTNSPLHF
TRBJ2-1 | NA | NA | TRBV5-6 | TGTGCCAGCAGCTTCGGAGGGGCGGCCTACAATGAGCAGTTCTTC | CASSFGGAAYNEQFF
TRBJ2-1 | NA | NA | TRBV19 | TGTGCCAGTAGTTTCAGGGGCCAATACAATGAGCAGTTCTTC | CASSFRGQYNEQFF
TRBJ2-7 | NA | NA | TRBV9 | TGTGCCAGCAGCCTAGGGGGGACAGACTACGAGCAGTACTTC | CASSLGGTDYEQYF
TRBJ1-4 | NA | NA | TRBV4-1 | TGCGCCAGCAGCTCAAGTTCGGTTGGCCAGACTAAACTGTTTTTT | CASSSSSVGQTKLFF
TRBJ2-5 | TRBD2 | few | TRBV9 | TGTGCCAGCAGCTTTAGCGGGTTAGGCCAAGAGACCCAGTACTTC | CASSFSGLGQETQYF
TRBJ1-6 | NA | NA | TRBV11-2 | TGTGCCAGCAGCTTAGATTATAGTTCACCCCTCCACTTT | CASSLDYSSPLHF
TRBJ1-1 | TRBD1 | NA | TRBV7-9 | TGTGCCAGCAGCGGAGGGACAGAAGGCCTCGACACTGAAGCTTTCTTT | CASSGGTEGLDTEAFF
TRBJ2-1 | TRBD1 | NA | TRBV5-4 | TGTGCCAGCAGCTTAATCGGGACAGGGGGCTACAATGAGCAGTTCTTC | CASSLIGTGGYNEQFF
TRBJ2-1 | NA | NA | TRBV4-1 | TGCGCCAGCAGCCAAGATAGGGGATATGAGCAGTTCTTC | CASSQDRGYEQFF
TRBJ1-2 | NA | medium-sized | TRBV28 | TGTGCCAGCAGTTTGGCGACAGAGGGCTACACCTTC | CASSLATEGYTF
TRBJ1-1 | TRBD1 | NA | TRBV9 | TGTGCCAGCAGCGGGACAGGGATTTGGACTGAAGCTTTCTTT | CASSGTGIWTEAFF